One TCR beta chain is described in this entry. Assay: immunoSEQ multiplex PCR; the TCRdb copy retains only in-frame clones and omits some. Of some 490,000 clones listed, approximately 85% are singletons. The germline V gene encodes CDR1 SGHTS and CDR2 YDEGEE. The CDR3 extends over 14 amino acids. V was cut by 4 bases and J by 4 bases, with 15 bases left in between. These data belong to a study of blood T cell repertoires in COVID-19. At the level of the study: PBMCs, B-cell-depleted T cells, or T cells were the source of the cDNA or gDNA that made up the material.

The rearrangement joins TRBV5-8 to TRBJ2-7; tentative D call: TRBD1 (6 bases). This TCR came from a human donor in a cohort sampled during active COVID-19. Material for sequencing was peripheral blood. This chain's CDR3 is CASSRLGAVYEQYF. CDR3 nucleotide sequence: TGTGCCAGCAGCCGGCTGGGGGCGGTTTACGAGCAGTACTTC.